A single sample gave rise to the 30 T cell receptor beta chains below, sequenced in a study of cytomegalovirus exposure and HLA in healthy donors. Sequencing was performed with immunoSEQ multiplex PCR; in TCRdb, only in-frame clones are kept and a portion is missing. The table has hundreds of thousands of clones, 80% to 90% seen once. The specimen sequenced was PBMCs. Receptor source: a woman under 30 in good health and CMV-seronegative.

V is TRBV30 and J is TRBJ2-2, with 8 nucleotides matching TRBD2. J was trimmed by 13 bases and V by 2 bases; bases with no gene match: 6. The V gene's germline CDR1 is GTSNPN and CDR2 SVGIG (reference sequence). This CDR3 spans 12 amino acids. CDR3 loop: CAWSMSGSWLFF. CDR3 DNA: TGTGCCTGGAGTATGAGCGGGAGTTGGCTGTTTTTT.

The chain joins TRBV4-2 to TRBJ2-7; 10 bases agree with TRBD2. The germline gives CDR1 LGHNA, CDR2 YNFKEQ. This CDR3 region has 18 residues. With V trimmed by 0 bases and J by 3 bases, 11 bases remained unmatched. For the CDR3, the DNA is TGTGCCAGCAGCCAAGACTCTCTTACTAGCGGGATCGACTACGAGCAGTACTTC. Its protein is CASSQDSLTSGIDYEQYF.

The CDR3, as DNA: TGTGCCAGCAGCCCTGACTTGCCTGGGTGGAACATTCAGTACTTC. Protein product: CASSPDLPGWNIQYF. The V call is TRBV7-2, the J call TRBJ2-4; D not resolved. The V end lost 5 bases, the J end lost 7 bases, and 18 bases lay between the germline ends. CDR3 size: 15 residues. Germline CDR1 is SGHTA and CDR2 is FQGNSA.

CDR3 protein: CASSLTGRELFF. CDR3 nucleotide sequence: TGTGCCAGCAGTTTAACAGGGAGAGAACTGTTTTTT. The V and J genes are TRBV6-5 and TRBJ1-4; possible D gene TRBD1, 6 bases. CDR3 length: 12 amino acids. CDR1 is MNHEY and CDR2 is SVGAGI in the germline V gene. V dropped 4 bases and J dropped 12 bases, with 12 bases sitting between them.

The V gene is TRBV6-1, the J gene TRBJ2-5; 7 positions match TRBD1. The V and J ends lost 4 bases and 5 bases, in that order; junction bases with no gene match: 7. CDR3 length: 14 amino acids. The V gene's germline CDR1 is MNHNS and CDR2 SASEGT. CDR3 DNA sequence: TGTGCCAGCAGTGTTCAGGGGGAATCGGAGACCCAGTACTTC. Amino acid sequence: CASSVQGESETQYF.

The V and J genes are TRBV4-2 and TRBJ1-3; a weak D match, TRBD1 (5 bases). Deletions cut 4 bases from V and 0 bases from J, with 13 bases between. The CDR3 length is 16 residues. Germline lookup yields CDR1 LGHNA and CDR2 YNFKEQ. CDR3 loop: CASSRGFDSSGNTIYF. The CDR3 DNA is TGTGCCAGCAGCCGAGGATTTGACAGCTCTGGAAACACCATATATTTT.

J is TRBJ2-7 and V is TRBV29-1; 8 bases align to TRBD2. With 4 bases clipped from V and 3 bases from J, the junction kept 5 bases outside the gene matches. The CDR3 covers 13 residues. Per the germline V gene, CDR1 is SQVTM and CDR2 is ANQGSEA. CDR3 DNA sequence: TGCAGCGTTGTTCTAAGCGGGAGCTACGAGCAGTACTTC. This sequence encodes CSVVLSGSYEQYF.

This clone has only one observation. The chain joins TRBV6-1 to TRBJ1-2; D may be TRBD1 (6 bases). This CDR3 comprises 15 residues. The ends were cut back, 6 bases at V and 5 bases at J, with 19 bases in the middle. Germline V gene data show CDR1 as MNHNS and CDR2 as SASEGT. The CDR3 coding sequence is TGTGCCAGCAGGACCATTATTCTGGACAGTTATGGCTACACCTTC. Residues: CASRTIILDSYGYTF.

This clone occurred a few times. The V gene is TRBV29-1, the J gene TRBJ2-2; the D gene is possibly TRBD1 (6 bases). Germline V CDR1 and CDR2: SQVTM, ANQGSEA. This CDR3 has 13 amino acids. The V and J ends lost 6 bases and 5 bases respectively, with 13 bases between them. The CDR3 DNA reads TGCAGCGTAGTTGTGACAGGAACCGGGGAGCTGTTTTTT. It translates to CSVVVTGTGELFF.

V gene TRBV2 combines with J gene TRBJ1-6; TRBD1 matches at 7 bases. The CDR3 length is 15 residues. Unmatched junction bases numbered 16, after V lost 10 bases and J lost 10 bases. Germline values: CDR1 SNHLY, CDR2 FYNNEI. CDR3 coding DNA: TGTGCCAACCGACAGGGAGGTCGCCTAGGATCACCCCTCCACTTT. Encoded protein: CANRQGGRLGSPLHF. The entire variable domain, with the rest obtained from reference TRBV2 and TRBJ1-6, is as follows: EPEVTQTPSHQVTQMGQEVILRCVPISNHLYFYWYRQILGQKVEFLVSFYNNEISEKSEIFDDQFSVERPDGSNFTLKIRSTKLEDSAMYFCANRQGGRLGSPLHFGNGTRLTVT.

There are a few counts of this clone. This chain joins TRBV19 and TRBJ1-5; 8 nucleotides agree with TRBD1. Germline V CDR1 and CDR2: LNHDA, SQIVND (reference sequence). The CDR3 totals 17 residues. With 6 bases clipped from V and 0 bases from J, the junction kept 10 bases outside the gene matches. DNA for the CDR3: TGTGCCAGTAGAGGACAGGGCAGGGGTGATAGCAATCAGCCCCAGCATTTT. It specifies CASRGQGRGDSNQPQHF.

V is TRBV7-9 and J is TRBJ1-1, with a tentative D call TRBD1 (6 bases). The V gene lost 4 bases and the J gene lost 4 bases, with 16 bases spanning the gap. Germline-derived CDR1 and CDR2 are SEHNR and FQNEAQ (reference sequence). This CDR3 contains 15 residues. In DNA form, the CDR3 reads TGTGCCAGCAGCTCCGACCTAAGGGGGACCACTGAAGCTTTCTTT. Protein sequence: CASSSDLRGTTEAFF.

This chain joins TRBV27 and TRBJ2-7; 9 bases match TRBD1. The CDR3 runs 14 residues. Germline V lookup: CDR1 MNHEY, CDR2 SMNVEV (reference sequence). J lost 2 bases, V lost 3 bases, and 2 bases had no gene match. The CDR3 protein is CASSLDRGAYEQYF. The CDR3, as DNA: TGTGCCAGCAGTTTGGACAGGGGAGCCTACGAGCAGTACTTC.

The chain couples TRBV27 to TRBJ1-2; 9 nucleotides align to TRBD1. Germline V gene sequence: CDR1 MNHEY, CDR2 SMNVEV (reference sequence). CDR3 length equals 15 residues. After removal of 3 bases from V and 5 bases from J, the junction contained 7 bases not matched to a gene. The CDR3 region has the DNA TGTGCCAGCAGTTTCGTCACAGGGGGCACATATGGCTACACCTTC. Its protein product is CASSFVTGGTYGYTF.

V gene TRBV2 combines with J gene TRBJ2-3, with D perhaps matching TRBD2 (5 bases). The CDR3 extends over 13 amino acids. The germline V and J ends were trimmed by 3 bases and 2 bases, with 6 bases remaining between them. Germline V gene lookup returns CDR1 SNHLY and CDR2 FYNNEI. The CDR3 nucleotides are TGTGCCAGCAGTGAGGGAGTCACAGATACGCAGTATTTT. Amino acid sequence: CASSEGVTDTQYF.

The rearrangement uses TRBV19 and TRBJ2-7; tentative D call: TRBD2 (5 bases). Trimming pared 3 bases from V and 7 bases from J, leaving 10 bases between. Germline values: CDR1 LNHDA, CDR2 SQIVND (reference sequence). The CDR3 sequence is 12 residues long. CDR3 bases: TGTGCCAGTAGTATCTCGCGGGCGGAGCAGTACTTC. Amino acid sequence: CASSISRAEQYF.

The V and J genes are TRBV2 and TRBJ2-7; 7 bases fit TRBD1. The CDR3 runs to 15 residues. CDR1 SNHLY and CDR2 FYNNEI come from the germline V gene. J gave up 2 bases and V 5 bases, and 9 bases lay outside the gene matches. The CDR3 coding sequence is TGTGCCAGCAGTACACGGACAGGCCTTACCTACGAGCAGTACTTC. It encodes CASSTRTGLTYEQYF.

The genes are TRBV27 and TRBJ2-1, with 7 bases aligning to TRBD2. The ends lost 5 bases at V and 10 bases at J; junction bases unmatched: 8. The CDR3 spans 13 residues. Germline-derived CDR1 and CDR2 are MNHEY and SMNVEV (reference sequence). For the CDR3, the DNA is TGTGCCAGCAGTCTCCAGCGGGGAGGGGAGCAGTTCTTC. This sequence encodes CASSLQRGGEQFF.

As DNA, the CDR3 is TGCGCCAGCAGATCAGACACAGGGGGCACTGAAGCTTTCTTT. Its protein is CASRSDTGGTEAFF. This rearrangement joins TRBV4-1 to TRBJ1-1, with 8 bases matching TRBD1. In germline, CDR1 is MGHRA, CDR2 YSYEKL. This CDR3 region has 14 residues. The V and J ends lost 6 bases and 4 bases, in that order; junction bases with no gene match: 7.

The chain links TRBV5-6 to TRBJ1-6; D may be TRBD1 (6 bases). Germline V gene lookup returns CDR1 SGHDT and CDR2 YYEEEE. The CDR3 extends over 15 amino acids. Trimming cost V 3 bases and J 10 bases, with 17 bases left between them. CDR3 nucleotide sequence: TGTGCCAGCAGCTCCCCGACAGGTAGTCAATCACCCCTCCACTTT. Protein product: CASSSPTGSQSPLHF.

V is TRBV2 and J is TRBJ2-7, with 14 nucleotides matching TRBD2. The trim removed 6 bases at V and 1 base at J, leaving 8 bases unmatched. The CDR3 contains 17 residues. Germline CDR1 is SNHLY and CDR2 is FYNNEI. This chain's CDR3 is CASSGGLAGERSYEQYF. The CDR3 DNA reads TGTGCCAGCAGCGGGGGACTAGCGGGAGAAAGGTCCTACGAGCAGTACTTC. Full variable domain (outside the CDR3, taken from reference TRBV2 and TRBJ2-7): EPEVTQTPSHQVTQMGQEVILRCVPISNHLYFYWYRQILGQKVEFLVSFYNNEISEKSEIFDDQFSVERPDGSNFTLKIRSTKLEDSAMYFCASSGGLAGERSYEQYFGPGTRLTVT.

The sample holds one count of this clone. This chain connects TRBV6-1 to TRBJ1-5; D possibly corresponds to TRBD1 (6 bases). The CDR3 runs to 14 residues. CDR1 is MNHNS, CDR2 SASEGT, per germline. V was cut by 1 base and J by 4 bases, with 8 bases left in between. CDR3 bases: TGTGCCAGCAGTGAAGAAAGGGGGAATCAGCCCCAGCATTTT. It specifies CASSEERGNQPQHF.

CDR3 protein: CASTRGQLNEKLFF. The CDR3 region has the DNA TGTGCCAGTACCAGGGGACAGCTTAATGAAAAACTGTTTTTT. V usage is TRBV19 and J usage is TRBJ1-4; 7 positions match TRBD1. After removal of 7 bases from V and 4 bases from J, the junction contained 6 bases not matched to a gene. The CDR3 length is 14 residues. Germline CDR1 and CDR2: LNHDA and SQIVND (reference sequence).

With respect to this clone: The conserved phenylalanine or tryptophan normally closing the CDR3 is absent here, so this likely arose from a read error. The limits of the CDR3 on the DNA are not certain, so only TCRdb's listed CDR3 is given. This sequence joins TRBV28 and TRBJ2-7; TRBD1 reflects the table's D call only, with no check against the DNA. Including both end residues, the CDR3 is 13 amino acids long. CDR1 MDHEN and CDR2 SYDVKM come from the germline V gene. The CDR3 region is CASSSRGTGGREA.

V gene TRBV5-5 combines with J gene TRBJ1-5; 9 bases map to TRBD1. The CDR3 has 15 amino acids. CDR1 SGHKS and CDR2 YYEKEE come from the germline V gene (reference sequence). V trimming: 4 bases; J trimming: 3 bases; junction bases outside the gene matches: 5. The CDR3 sequence: CASSTQGANNQPQHF. In DNA form, the CDR3 reads TGTGCCAGCAGCACACAGGGGGCGAACAATCAGCCCCAGCATTTT.

This clone was found once. This rearrangement joins TRBV7-3 to TRBJ2-3, with 7 positions matching TRBD2. From germline, CDR1 is SGHTA and CDR2 FQGTGA. The J segment lost 0 bases and the V segment lost 5 bases, leaving 5 bases of the junction unmatched. The CDR3 spans 15 residues. The CDR3 coding sequence is TGTGCCAGCAGCCTCAGCGGGACCAGCACAGATACGCAGTATTTT. Encoded protein: CASSLSGTSTDTQYF.

The rearrangement joins TRBV5-1 to TRBJ2-1; TRBD1 is a possible D gene (7 bases). CDR1 is SGHRS, CDR2 YFSETQ, per germline. The CDR3 extends over 16 amino acids. Trimming shortened V by 0 bases and J by 6 bases, and 16 bases separated the two germline ends. CDR3 residues: CASSLGGRGVLNEQFF. In DNA form, the CDR3 reads TGCGCCAGCAGCTTGGGAGGCAGGGGGGTTCTCAATGAGCAGTTCTTC.

The V call is TRBV18, the J call TRBJ2-7, with 9 bases fitting TRBD1. The CDR3 is 14 amino acids. V shed 1 base and J 7 bases; nucleotides not matched to a gene: 5. CDR1 KGHSH and CDR2 LQKENI come from the germline V gene. The CDR3 here is CASSPQGTGREQYF. Here the CDR3 DNA reads TGTGCCAGCTCACCACAAGGGACAGGGCGGGAGCAGTACTTC.

This chain joins TRBV19 and TRBJ1-2; D gene ambiguous. In germline, CDR1 is LNHDA, CDR2 SQIVND (reference sequence). V was shortened by 2 bases and J by 3 bases, with 10 bases between the two germline ends. The CDR3 runs 14 residues. The CDR3: CASSIIPGDYGYTF. CDR3 bases: TGTGCCAGTAGTATAATCCCGGGAGACTATGGCTACACCTTC.

The gene calls are TRBV30 and TRBJ1-1; D is unclear. Germline V gene lookup returns CDR1 GTSNPN and CDR2 SVGIG (reference sequence). The CDR3 length is 13 residues. V shed 4 bases and J shed 1 base, with 10 bases lying between them. CDR3: CAWNLRRNTEAFF. In DNA form, the CDR3 reads TGTGCCTGGAATCTCCGGAGGAACACTGAAGCTTTCTTT.